This T cell receptor beta chain stems from a study of CD8+CD57+ T cells in acquired aplastic anemia. Overall study: Sorted CD4+ plus CD8+ cells gave DNA averaging roughly 3 ug. Study findings and constraints: Some 31 sequences, all CD8+ CDR3, were shared between patients and controls.

The authors sequenced patients whose flow cytometry had shown CD8+CD57+ cell expansion. Severe acquired aplastic anemia was diagnosed in all patients. No therapy was given to patients before blood sampling. V was shortened by 5 bases and J by 4 bases, with 14 bases between the two germline ends. The CDR3 spans 14 residues. Germline values: CDR1 SGHVS, CDR2 FQNEAQ. Many counts were recorded for this clonotype. Its antigen is not known. Template material for TCR beta VDJ and CDR3 profiling consisted of genomic DNA. A single record per CDR3 protein comes from TCRdb applying MiXCR to the reads. The sample lists about 470,000 distinct CDR3 sequences, 25% to 40% occurring once.

Sequenced material: sorted CD4+, CD8+, or CD8+CD57+ T cells (not recorded which) from PBMCs. The TCR was taken from a human donor with aplastic anemia. V and J are TRBV7-8 and TRBJ1-2; tentatively, D is TRBD1 (5 bases). The CDR3 DNA is TGTGCCAGCAGCCCAGACAGTCTCTCCTATGGCTACACCTTC. Translated: CASSPDSLSYGYTF.